This TCR beta chain was obtained from a study of T-cell reconstitution after alpha-beta-depleted transplantation in children. Preparation of the TCRbeta library was carried out with unique molecular identifiers. TCRdb reprocessed the PCR reads with MiXCR, giving one entry per CDR3 protein. The repertoire holds hundreds of thousands of distinct CDR3 sequences, 10% to 15% seen once, with about 2% in the top ten. CDR3 length: 13 residues. The germline gives CDR1 SGHDT, CDR2 YYEEEE. With 3 bases removed from V and 12 bases from J, the gap between germline ends came to 18 bases. For this clonotype: Its antigen is still unknown.

Notes on the study in general: Alpha-beta T cells present about two months after transplant were reported to originate from several hundred expanded graft clones. Surviving recipient T cells and thymic progenitors produced the high day-60 TCRbeta diversity seen in some patients. T cells produced anew were the main source of T-cell counts and diversity one year after transplant.

This receptor was taken from a male patient between 10 and 17 years old who had a stem cell transplant for acute myeloid leukemia, so the T cells may come from the graft donor. The specimen comprised PBMCs, mostly from graft donor cells, sampled 360 days after TCRalphabeta/CD19-depleted stem cell transplant. This chain links TRBV5-6 with TRBJ1-2; no clear D. The CDR3 DNA sequence: TGTGCCAGCAGCTACGTGGTTTCGGCCGGCGACACCTTC. Residues: CASSYVVSAGDTF.